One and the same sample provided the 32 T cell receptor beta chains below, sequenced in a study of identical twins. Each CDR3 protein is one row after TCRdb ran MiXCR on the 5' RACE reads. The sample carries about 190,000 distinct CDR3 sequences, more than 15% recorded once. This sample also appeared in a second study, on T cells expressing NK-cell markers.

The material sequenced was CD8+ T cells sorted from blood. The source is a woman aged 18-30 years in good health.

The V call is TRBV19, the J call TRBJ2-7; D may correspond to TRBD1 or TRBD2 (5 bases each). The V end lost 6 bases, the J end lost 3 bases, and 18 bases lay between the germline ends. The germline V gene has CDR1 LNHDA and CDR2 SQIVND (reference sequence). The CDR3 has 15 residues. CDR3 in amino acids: CASSQYSGALYEQYF. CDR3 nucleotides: TGTGCCAGTAGCCAATACTCCGGGGCTCTCTACGAGCAGTACTTC. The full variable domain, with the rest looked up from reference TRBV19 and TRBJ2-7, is DGGITQSPKYLFRKEGQNVTLSCEQNLNHDAMYWYRQDPGQGLRLIYYSQIVNDFQKGDIAEGYSVSREKKESFPLTVTSAQKNPTAFYLCASSQYSGALYEQYFGPGTRLTVT.

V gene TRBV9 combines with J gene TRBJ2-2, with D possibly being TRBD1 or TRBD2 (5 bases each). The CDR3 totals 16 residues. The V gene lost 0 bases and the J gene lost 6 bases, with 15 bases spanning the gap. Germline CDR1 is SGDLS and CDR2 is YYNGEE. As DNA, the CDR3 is TGTGCCAGCAGCGTAGTGTCGGGACCGTTGTCCGGGGAGCTGTTTTTT. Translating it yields CASSVVSGPLSGELFF.

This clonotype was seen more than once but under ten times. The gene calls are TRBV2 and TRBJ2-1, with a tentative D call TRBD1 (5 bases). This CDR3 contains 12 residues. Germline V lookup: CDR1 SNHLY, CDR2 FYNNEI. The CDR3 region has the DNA TGTACAACAGGCGACTCCTACAATGAGCAGTTCTTC. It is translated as CTTGDSYNEQFF.

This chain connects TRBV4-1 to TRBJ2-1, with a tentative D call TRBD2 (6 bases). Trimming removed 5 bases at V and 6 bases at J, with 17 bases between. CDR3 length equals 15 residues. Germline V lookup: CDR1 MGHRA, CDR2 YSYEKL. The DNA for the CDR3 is TGCGCCAGCAGCGCTAGCGTGGGGACCTCCAATGAGCAGTTCTTC. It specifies CASSASVGTSNEQFF.

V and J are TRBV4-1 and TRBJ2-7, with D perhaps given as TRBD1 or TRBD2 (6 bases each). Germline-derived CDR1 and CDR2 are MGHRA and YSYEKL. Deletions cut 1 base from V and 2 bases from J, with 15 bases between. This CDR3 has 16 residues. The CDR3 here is CASSQVGGQSAYEQYF. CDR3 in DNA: TGCGCCAGCAGCCAAGTTGGGGGGCAATCCGCCTACGAGCAGTACTTC.

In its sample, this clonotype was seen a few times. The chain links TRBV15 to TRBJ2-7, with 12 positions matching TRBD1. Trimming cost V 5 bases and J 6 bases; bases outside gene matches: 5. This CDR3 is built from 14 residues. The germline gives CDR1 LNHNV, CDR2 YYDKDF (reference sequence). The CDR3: CATSVRDRGLEQYF. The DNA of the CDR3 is TGTGCCACCAGCGTCCGGGACAGGGGGCTCGAGCAGTACTTC.

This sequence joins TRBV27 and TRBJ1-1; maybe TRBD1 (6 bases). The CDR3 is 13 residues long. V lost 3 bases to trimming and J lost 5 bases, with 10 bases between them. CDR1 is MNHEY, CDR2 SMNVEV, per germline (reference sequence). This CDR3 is CASSLRGWTEAFF. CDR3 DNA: TGTGCCAGCAGTTTGAGGGGGTGGACTGAAGCTTTCTTT.

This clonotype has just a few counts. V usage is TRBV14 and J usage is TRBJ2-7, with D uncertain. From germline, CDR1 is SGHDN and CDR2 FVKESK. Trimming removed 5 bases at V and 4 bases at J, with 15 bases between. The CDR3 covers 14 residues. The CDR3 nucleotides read TGTGCCAGCAGCACCTGGGGAAGTGGGTACGAGCAGTACTTC. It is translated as CASSTWGSGYEQYF.

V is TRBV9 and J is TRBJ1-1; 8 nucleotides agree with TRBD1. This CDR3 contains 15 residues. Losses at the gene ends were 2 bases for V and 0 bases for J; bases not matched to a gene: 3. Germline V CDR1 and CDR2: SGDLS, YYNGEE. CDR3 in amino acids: CASSVLTGVNTEAFF. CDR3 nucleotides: TGTGCCAGCAGCGTCCTGACAGGGGTGAACACTGAAGCTTTCTTT.

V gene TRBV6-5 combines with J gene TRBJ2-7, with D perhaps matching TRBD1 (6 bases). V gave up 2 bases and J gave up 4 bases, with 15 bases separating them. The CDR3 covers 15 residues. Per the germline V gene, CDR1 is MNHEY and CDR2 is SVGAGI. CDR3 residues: CASSYLRGNKYEQYF. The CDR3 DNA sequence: TGTGCCAGCAGTTACCTCAGGGGTAATAAATACGAGCAGTACTTC.

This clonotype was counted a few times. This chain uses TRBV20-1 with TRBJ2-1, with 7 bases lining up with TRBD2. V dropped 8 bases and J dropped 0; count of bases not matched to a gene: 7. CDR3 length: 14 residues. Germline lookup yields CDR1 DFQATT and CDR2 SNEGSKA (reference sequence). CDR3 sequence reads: CSPFSGRSYNEQFF. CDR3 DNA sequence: TGCAGTCCTTTTAGCGGGCGCTCCTACAATGAGCAGTTCTTC.

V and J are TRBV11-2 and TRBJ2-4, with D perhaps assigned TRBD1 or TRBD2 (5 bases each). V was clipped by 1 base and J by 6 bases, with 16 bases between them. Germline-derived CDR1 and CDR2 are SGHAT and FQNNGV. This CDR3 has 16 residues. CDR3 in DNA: TGTGCCAGCAGCTTAGCTCAGGGAGTGTTGAGAAACATTCAGTACTTC. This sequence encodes CASSLAQGVLRNIQYF. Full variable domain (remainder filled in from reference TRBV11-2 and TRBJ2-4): EAGVAQSPRYKIIEKRQSVAFWCNPISGHATLYWYQQILGQGPKLLIQFQNNGVVDDSQLPKDRFSAERLKGVDSTLKIQPAKLEDSAVYLCASSLAQGVLRNIQYFGAGTRLSVL.

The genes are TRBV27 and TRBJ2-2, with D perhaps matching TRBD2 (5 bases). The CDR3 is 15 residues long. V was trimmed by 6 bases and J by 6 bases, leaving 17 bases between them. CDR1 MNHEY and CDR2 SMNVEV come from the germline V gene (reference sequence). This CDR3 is CASSLLRAESGELFF. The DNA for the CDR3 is TGTGCCAGCAGCCTGCTGAGGGCAGAGTCCGGGGAGCTGTTTTTT.

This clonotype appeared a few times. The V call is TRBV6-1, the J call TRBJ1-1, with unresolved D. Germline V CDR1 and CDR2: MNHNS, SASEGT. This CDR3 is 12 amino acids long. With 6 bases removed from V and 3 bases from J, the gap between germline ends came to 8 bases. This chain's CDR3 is CASRERDTEAFF. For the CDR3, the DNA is TGTGCCAGCAGGGAAAGGGACACTGAAGCTTTCTTT.

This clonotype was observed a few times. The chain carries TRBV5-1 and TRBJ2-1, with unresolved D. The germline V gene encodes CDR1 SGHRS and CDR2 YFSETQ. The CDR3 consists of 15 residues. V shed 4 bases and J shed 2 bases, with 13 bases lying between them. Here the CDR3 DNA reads TGCGCCAGCAGCCCGCCTCGCTATGCCTACAATGAGCAGTTCTTC. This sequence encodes CASSPPRYAYNEQFF.

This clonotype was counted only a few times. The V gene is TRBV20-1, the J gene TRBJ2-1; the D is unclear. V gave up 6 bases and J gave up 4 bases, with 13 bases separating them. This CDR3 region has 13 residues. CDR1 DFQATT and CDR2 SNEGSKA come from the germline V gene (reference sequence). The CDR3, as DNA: TGCAGTGCGGATGGTCCTGGATACAATGAGCAGTTCTTC. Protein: CSADGPGYNEQFF.

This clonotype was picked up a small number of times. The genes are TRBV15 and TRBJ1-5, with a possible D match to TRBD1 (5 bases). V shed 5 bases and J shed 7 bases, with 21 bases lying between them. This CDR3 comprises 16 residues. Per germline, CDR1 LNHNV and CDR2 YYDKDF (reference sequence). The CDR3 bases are TGTGCCACCAGCTCCCCGGGGGAGGAGCGAGGACAGCCCCAGCATTTT. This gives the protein CATSSPGEERGQPQHF.

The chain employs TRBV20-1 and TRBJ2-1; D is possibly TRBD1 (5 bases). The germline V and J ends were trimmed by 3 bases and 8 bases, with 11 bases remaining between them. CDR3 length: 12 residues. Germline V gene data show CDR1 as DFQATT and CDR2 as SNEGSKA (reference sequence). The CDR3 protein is CSARGLGDEQFF. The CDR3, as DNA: TGCAGTGCTAGGGGGCTAGGGGATGAGCAGTTCTTC.

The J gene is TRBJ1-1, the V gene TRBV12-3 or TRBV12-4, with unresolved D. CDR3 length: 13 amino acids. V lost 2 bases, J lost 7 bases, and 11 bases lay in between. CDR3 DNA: TGTGCCAGCAGTTTACGGTCCGGGAGTGAAGCTTTCTTT. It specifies CASSLRSGSEAFF.

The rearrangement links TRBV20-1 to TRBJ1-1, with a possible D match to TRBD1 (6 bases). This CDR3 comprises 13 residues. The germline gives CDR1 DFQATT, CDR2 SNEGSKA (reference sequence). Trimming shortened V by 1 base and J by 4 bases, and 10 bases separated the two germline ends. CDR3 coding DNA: TGCAGTGCTAGAGTCGGGGGGCCCACTGAAGCTTTCTTT. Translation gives CSARVGGPTEAFF.

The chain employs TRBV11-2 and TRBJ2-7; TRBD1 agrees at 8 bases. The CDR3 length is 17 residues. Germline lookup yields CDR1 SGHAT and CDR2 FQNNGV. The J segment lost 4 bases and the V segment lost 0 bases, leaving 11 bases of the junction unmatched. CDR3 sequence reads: CASSLDRAGGPLYEQYF. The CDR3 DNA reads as TGTGCCAGCAGCTTAGATCGGGCAGGGGGCCCGCTATACGAGCAGTACTTC.

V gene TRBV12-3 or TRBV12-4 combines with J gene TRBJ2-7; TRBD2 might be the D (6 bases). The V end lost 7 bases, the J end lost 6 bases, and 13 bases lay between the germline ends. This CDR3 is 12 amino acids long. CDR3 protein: CASTSSGGEQYF. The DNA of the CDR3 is TGTGCCAGCACCTCTTCCGGGGGCGAGCAGTACTTC.

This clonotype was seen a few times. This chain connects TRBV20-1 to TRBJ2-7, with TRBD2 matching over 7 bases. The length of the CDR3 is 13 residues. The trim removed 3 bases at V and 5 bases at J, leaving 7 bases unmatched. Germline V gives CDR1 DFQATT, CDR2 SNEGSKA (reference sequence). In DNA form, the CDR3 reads TGCAGTGCTAGCTTGAGGGAGGGCCACGAGCAGTACTTC. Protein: CSASLREGHEQYF.

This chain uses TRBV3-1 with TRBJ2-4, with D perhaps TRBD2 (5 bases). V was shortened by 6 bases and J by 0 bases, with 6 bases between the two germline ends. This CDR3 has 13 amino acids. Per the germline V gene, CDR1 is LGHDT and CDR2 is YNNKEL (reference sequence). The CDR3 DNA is TGTGCCAGCAGGGGGAGAGCCAAAAACATTCAGTACTTC. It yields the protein CASRGRAKNIQYF.

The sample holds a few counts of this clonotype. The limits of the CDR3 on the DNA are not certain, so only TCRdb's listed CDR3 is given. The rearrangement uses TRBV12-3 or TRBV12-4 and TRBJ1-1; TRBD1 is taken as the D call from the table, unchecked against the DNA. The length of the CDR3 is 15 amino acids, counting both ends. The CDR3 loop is CASSFLAGGNTEAFF.

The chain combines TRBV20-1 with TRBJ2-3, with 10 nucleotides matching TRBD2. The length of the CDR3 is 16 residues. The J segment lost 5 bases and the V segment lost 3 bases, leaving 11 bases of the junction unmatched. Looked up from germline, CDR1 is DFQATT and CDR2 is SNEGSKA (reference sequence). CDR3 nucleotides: TGCAGTGCTAGGTGGGGACTAGCGAGGGTTGGAGATACGCAGTATTTT. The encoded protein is CSARWGLARVGDTQYF.

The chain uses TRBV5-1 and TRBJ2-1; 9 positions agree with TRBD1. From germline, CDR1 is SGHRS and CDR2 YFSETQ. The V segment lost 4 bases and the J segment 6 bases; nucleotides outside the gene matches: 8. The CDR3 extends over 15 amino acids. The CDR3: CASSISGTGFNEQFF. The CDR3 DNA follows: TGCGCCAGCAGCATTTCCGGGACAGGGTTCAATGAGCAGTTCTTC.

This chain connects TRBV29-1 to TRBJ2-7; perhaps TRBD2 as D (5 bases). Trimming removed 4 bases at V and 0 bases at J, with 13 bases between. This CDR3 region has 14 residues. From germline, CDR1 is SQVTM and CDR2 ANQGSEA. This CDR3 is CSVVSDSSSYEQYF. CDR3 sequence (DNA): TGCAGCGTTGTGTCGGACTCGAGCTCCTACGAGCAGTACTTC.

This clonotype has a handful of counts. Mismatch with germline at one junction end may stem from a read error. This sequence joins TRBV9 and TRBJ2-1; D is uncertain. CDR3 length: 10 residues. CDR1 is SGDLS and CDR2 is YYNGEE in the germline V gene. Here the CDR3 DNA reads TGTGCCAGCAGCGCGGTCGATTGGGTCTTC. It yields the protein CASSAVDWVF.

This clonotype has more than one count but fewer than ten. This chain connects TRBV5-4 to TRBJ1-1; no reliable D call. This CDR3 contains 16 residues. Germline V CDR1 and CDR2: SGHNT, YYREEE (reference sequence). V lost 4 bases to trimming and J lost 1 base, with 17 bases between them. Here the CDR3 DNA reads TGTGCCAGCAGCCCGAGGCCGACGAGGGAGAACACTGAAGCTTTCTTT. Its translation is CASSPRPTRENTEAFF.

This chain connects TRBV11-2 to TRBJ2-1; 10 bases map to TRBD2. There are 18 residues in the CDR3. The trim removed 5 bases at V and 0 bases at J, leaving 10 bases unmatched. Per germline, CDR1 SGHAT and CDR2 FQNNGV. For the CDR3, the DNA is TGTGCCAGCAGCCCTTTTTGGGCTAGCGGGAGCTCCTACAATGAGCAGTTCTTC. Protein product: CASSPFWASGSSYNEQFF.

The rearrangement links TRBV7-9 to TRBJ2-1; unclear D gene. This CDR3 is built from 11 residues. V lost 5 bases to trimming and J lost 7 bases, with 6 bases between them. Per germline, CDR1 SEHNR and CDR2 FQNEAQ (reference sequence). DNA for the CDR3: TGTGCCAGCAGCGGAACTAATGAGCAGTTCTTC. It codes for CASSGTNEQFF.